This section outlines one T cell receptor beta chain sequence together with its context. Its antigen remains unidentified. TCR beta CDR3 regions were amplified from RNA transcripts. HTBI primers were used for first-round RT-PCR of the TCR CDR3. TCRdb passed the multiplex PCR reads through MiXCR, listing each CDR3 protein once. The sample includes 600,000 to 700,000 distinct CDR3 sequences, nearly 45% of them seen just once. This specimen comes from a study of T cells in Graves' hyperthyroidism and ophthalmopathy. Study-level points and caveats: In blood, most of the thyroid clonotypes expanded above 0.001 were also present.

The CDR3 runs to 14 residues. Germline-derived CDR1 and CDR2 are DFQATT and SNEGSKA (reference sequence). The germline V and J ends were trimmed by 5 bases and 5 bases, with 18 bases remaining between them. Sequencing was carried out using peripheral blood or thyroid tissue (not recorded which). The chain has TRBV20-1 and TRBJ1-1; perhaps TRBD1 as D (6 bases). This receptor was taken from an adult man with Graves' disease, either hyperthyroidism or ophthalmopathy (not recorded which). This chain's CDR3 is CSAPGVRGRTEAFF. CDR3 sequence (DNA): TGCAGTGCTCCGGGGGTCCGGGGGCGGACTGAAGCTTTCTTT.